This T cell receptor (beta chain) came from a study of cytomegalovirus exposure and HLA in healthy donors. V lost 3 bases and J 0 bases, leaving 8 bases between the germline ends. The CDR3 length is 14 residues. Germline V gene lookup returns CDR1 SGHTA and CDR2 FQGNSA. PCR was performed using 60 Vbeta and 13 Jbeta primers. Data came from immunoSEQ multiplex PCR; TCRdb stores just in-frame clones and leaves some out. The table shows some 86,000 clones, with roughly 66% occurring only once. About this clone itself: The antigen is unknown.

Whole-study findings and limits: At a 0.05 false discovery rate, a later analysis found about 17,000 TCR beta sequences to be associated with HLA alleles. Researchers had no immune exposure information except CMV serostatus available.

Sequencing was performed on PBMCs. V usage is TRBV7-2 and J usage is TRBJ1-1; D remains ambiguous. The TCR was taken from a man younger than 40 in good health and CMV-seronegative. CDR3 nucleotide sequence: TGTGCCAGCAGCTTCGGTTCTATGAACACTGAAGCTTTCTTT. This codes for CASSFGSMNTEAFF.